The 4 T cell receptor beta chains below come from one sample, sequenced in a study of cytotoxic CD8 clonotypes in ibrutinib-treated CLL. This table comes from immunoSEQ multiplex PCR, and its TCRdb copy is limited to in-frame clones, with some not included. The profile shows about 16,000 clones, 68% of them singletons. The specimen was PBMCs, collected before ibrutinib treatment. These TCRs come from a human donor with chronic lymphocytic leukemia.

The gene calls are TRBV5-4 and TRBJ2-5; a weak D match, TRBD2 (6 bases). Germline CDR1 and CDR2: SGHNT and YYREEE (reference sequence). Trimming removed 4 bases at V and 5 bases at J, with 18 bases between. The CDR3 totals 15 residues. CDR3 sequence reads: CASSLRGFGAETQYF. The CDR3 region has the DNA TGTGCCAGCAGCCTTCGGGGGTTTGGAGCGGAGACCCAGTACTTC.

This chain connects TRBV19 to TRBJ2-1, with TRBD1 matching over 9 bases. V shed 5 bases and J 7 bases; nucleotides not matched to a gene: 9. The V gene's germline CDR1 is LNHDA and CDR2 SQIVND (reference sequence). CDR3 length: 15 amino acids. This CDR3 reads CASSSTGGLVNEQFF. In nucleotides, the CDR3 is TGTGCCAGTAGTTCGACAGGGGGATTAGTAAATGAGCAGTTCTTC. Full variable domain (remainder filled in from reference TRBV19 and TRBJ2-1): DGGITQSPKYLFRKEGQNVTLSCEQNLNHDAMYWYRQDPGQGLRLIYYSQIVNDFQKGDIAEGYSVSREKKESFPLTVTSAQKNPTAFYLCASSSTGGLVNEQFFGPGTRLTVL.

V and J are TRBV9 and TRBJ2-1; TRBD2 is a possible D gene (5 bases). The ends were cut back, 0 bases at V and 5 bases at J, with 12 bases in the middle. Germline V CDR1 and CDR2: SGDLS, YYNGEE. This CDR3 has 15 amino acids. Here the CDR3 DNA reads TGTGCCAGCAGCGTAGCGAACGGGATCAACAATGAGCAGTTCTTC. Protein product: CASSVANGINNEQFF.

This clone was seen a few times. Distinct nucleotide sequences in the sample also encode this CDR3. V gene TRBV5-1 combines with J gene TRBJ1-2; D is unresolved. Germline lookup yields CDR1 SGHRS and CDR2 YFSETQ. V lost 5 bases to trimming and J lost 2 bases, with 7 bases between them. The CDR3 contains 12 residues. CDR3 loop: CASSPGNYGYTF. The CDR3 DNA reads as TGCGCCAGCAGTCCGGGGAACTATGGCTACACCTTC. The full variable domain, its missing parts supplied by reference TRBV5-1 and TRBJ1-2, is KAGVTQTPRYLIKTRGQQVTLSCSPISGHRSVSWYQQTPGQGLQFLFEYFSETQRNKGNFPGRFSGRQFSNSRSEMNVSTLELGDSALYLCASSPGNYGYTFGSGTRLTVV.